These 8 T cell receptor beta chains share one sample of origin, sequenced in a study of cytomegalovirus exposure and HLA in healthy donors. The study ran its PCR with 60 Vbeta and 13 Jbeta primers. Data came from immunoSEQ multiplex PCR; TCRdb stores just in-frame clones and leaves some out. The sample is made up of just over 150,000 clones, and the top ten hold 1% to 1.5% of it. Sequencing was done on a sample of PBMCs. The receptors originated from a woman in her fifties or sixties in good health and CMV-seronegative.

The rearrangement links TRBV10-3 to TRBJ1-1; D might be TRBD1 (5 bases). The CDR3 runs 15 residues. Trimming cost V 3 bases and J 3 bases, with 14 bases left between them. From germline, CDR1 is ENHRY and CDR2 SYGVKD. CDR3 protein: CAISDQGRGDTEAFF. The CDR3 DNA follows: TGTGCCATCAGTGATCAGGGACGGGGGGACACTGAAGCTTTCTTT.

The J gene is TRBJ1-2, the V gene TRBV27, with TRBD1 matching over 7 bases. CDR1 and CDR2 (germline): MNHEY, SMNVEV (reference sequence). V lost 2 bases and J lost 4; bases outside the gene matches: 7. The CDR3 totals 15 residues. CDR3 in amino acids: CASSLTQGYGYGYTF. The CDR3 region has the DNA TGTGCCAGCAGTTTAACACAGGGGTATGGCTATGGCTACACCTTC.

The rearrangement uses TRBV25-1 and TRBJ2-1; 11 bases line up with TRBD2. The CDR3 loop spans 16 amino acids. V shed 5 bases, J shed 4 bases, and the junction held 7 bases outside the gene matches. Germline V gene sequence: CDR1 MGHDK, CDR2 SYGVNS. This CDR3 is CASSLAGGPGYNEQFF. The CDR3 DNA sequence: TGTGCCAGCAGTTTAGCGGGAGGGCCTGGATACAATGAGCAGTTCTTC.

This chain connects TRBV7-2 to TRBJ1-2; D remains unclear. Trimming pared 4 bases from V and 4 bases from J, leaving 10 bases between. The germline gives CDR1 SGHTA, CDR2 FQGNSA. The CDR3 has 13 residues. The CDR3 region is CASSSPYVYGYTF. The CDR3 nucleotides read TGTGCCAGCAGCTCCCCGTATGTCTATGGCTACACCTTC. Looking up the rest from reference TRBV7-2 and TRBJ1-2 gives the full variable domain: GAGVSQSPSNKVTEKGKDVELRCDPISGHTALYWYRQSLGQGLEFLIYFQGNSAPDKSGLPSDRFSAERTGGSVSTLTIQRTQQEDSAVYLCASSSPYVYGYTFGSGTRLTVV.

The J gene is TRBJ1-6, the V gene TRBV5-1; 9 bases map to TRBD1. Germline V gene data show CDR1 as SGHRS and CDR2 as YFSETQ. V lost 1 base and J lost 14; bases outside the gene matches: 10. The CDR3 runs to 15 residues. The CDR3 sequence: CASSLRDRVEGSLHF. The CDR3 DNA is TGCGCCAGCAGCTTGAGGGACAGGGTCGAAGGGTCCCTCCACTTT.

The rearrangement joins TRBV2 to TRBJ1-6; D remains unclear. This CDR3 is 13 amino acids long. The germline V and J ends were trimmed by 4 bases and 7 bases, with 8 bases remaining between them. CDR1 and CDR2 (germline): SNHLY, FYNNEI. The CDR3 is CASSAQINSPLHF. CDR3 in DNA: TGTGCCAGCAGTGCCCAGATCAATTCACCCCTCCACTTT.

The chain has TRBV10-2 and TRBJ2-2; D perhaps matches TRBD2 (5 bases). Trimming took 3 bases from V and 3 from J, leaving 8 bases between them. The CDR3 spans 14 residues. Germline CDR1 reads WSHSY; CDR2 reads SAAADI. The CDR3: CASSDLRDTGELFF. The CDR3, as DNA: TGCGCCAGCAGTGATCTGCGGGACACCGGGGAGCTGTTTTTT.

The chain carries TRBV10-3 and TRBJ2-7, with D possibly being TRBD1 (5 bases). This CDR3 comprises 14 residues. Looked up from germline, CDR1 is ENHRY and CDR2 is SYGVKD. Trimming removed 1 base from V and 0 bases from J, with 7 bases in between. The CDR3 DNA is TGTGCCATCAGTGAGTTAGGGGTCTCCTACGAGCAGTACTTC. Protein product: CAISELGVSYEQYF.